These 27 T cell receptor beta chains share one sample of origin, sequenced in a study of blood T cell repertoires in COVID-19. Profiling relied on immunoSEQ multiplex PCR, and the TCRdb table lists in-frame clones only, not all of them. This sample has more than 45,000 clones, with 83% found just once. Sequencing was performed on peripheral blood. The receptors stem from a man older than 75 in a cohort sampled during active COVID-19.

The DNA for the CDR3 is TGCAGCACAGGGACAGGGGGAGAAAAACTGTTTTTT. Its protein product is CSTGTGGEKLFF. The chain couples TRBV29-1 to TRBJ1-4; TRBD1 agrees at 11 bases. The germline CDR1 and CDR2 sequences are SQVTM and ANQGSEA. Unmatched junction bases numbered 4, after V lost 8 bases and J lost 8 bases. The length of the CDR3 is 12 residues.

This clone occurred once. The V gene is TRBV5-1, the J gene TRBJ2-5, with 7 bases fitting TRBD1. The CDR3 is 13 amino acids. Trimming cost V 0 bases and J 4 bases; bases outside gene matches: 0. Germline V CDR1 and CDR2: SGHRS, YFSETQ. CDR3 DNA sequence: TGCGCCAGCAGCTTGGACAGGGGAGAGACCCAGTACTTC. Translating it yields CASSLDRGETQYF.

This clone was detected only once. The CDR3 nucleotides are TGTGCCAGCAGTGACTCGGCTGGAGATACGCAGTATTTT. It is translated as CASSDSAGDTQYF. The chain carries TRBV6-4 and TRBJ2-3; no reliable D call. V was pared by 0 bases and J by 5 bases, with 6 bases between. This CDR3 comprises 13 residues. From germline, CDR1 is MRHNA and CDR2 SNTAGT.

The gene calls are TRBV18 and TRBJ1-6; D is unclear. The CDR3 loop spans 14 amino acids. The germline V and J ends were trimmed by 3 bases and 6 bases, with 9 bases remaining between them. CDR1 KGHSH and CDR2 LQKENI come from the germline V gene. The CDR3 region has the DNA TGTGCCAGCTCACCTGTGTCCGGTAATTCACCCCTCCACTTT. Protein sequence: CASSPVSGNSPLHF. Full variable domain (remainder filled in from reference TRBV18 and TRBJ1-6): NAGVMQNPRHLVRRRGQEARLRCSPMKGHSHVYWYRQLPEEGLKFMVYLQKENIIDESGMPKERFSAEFPKEGPSILRIQQVVRGDSAAYFCASSPVSGNSPLHFGNGTRLTVT.

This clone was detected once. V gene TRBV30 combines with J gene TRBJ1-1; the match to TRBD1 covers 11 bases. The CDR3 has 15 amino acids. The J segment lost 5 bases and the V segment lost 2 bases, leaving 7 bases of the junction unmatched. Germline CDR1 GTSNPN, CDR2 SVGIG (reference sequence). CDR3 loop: CAWSSGTGGGTEAFF. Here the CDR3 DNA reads TGTGCCTGGAGTTCGGGGACAGGGGGTGGTACTGAAGCTTTCTTT.

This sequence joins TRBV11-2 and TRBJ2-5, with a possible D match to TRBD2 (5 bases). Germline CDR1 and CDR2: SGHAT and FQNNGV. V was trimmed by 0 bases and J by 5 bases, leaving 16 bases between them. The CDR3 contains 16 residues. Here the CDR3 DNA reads TGTGCCAGCAGCTTAGAAAGAGGTCTAGGCGGGGAGACCCAGTACTTC. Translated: CASSLERGLGGETQYF.

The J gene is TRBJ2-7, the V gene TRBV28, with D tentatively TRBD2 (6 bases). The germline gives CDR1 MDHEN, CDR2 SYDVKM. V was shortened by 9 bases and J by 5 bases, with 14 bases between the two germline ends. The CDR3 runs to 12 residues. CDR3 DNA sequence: TGTGCCAGTTGGAGCGGGTACGACGAGCAGTACTTC. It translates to CASWSGYDEQYF.

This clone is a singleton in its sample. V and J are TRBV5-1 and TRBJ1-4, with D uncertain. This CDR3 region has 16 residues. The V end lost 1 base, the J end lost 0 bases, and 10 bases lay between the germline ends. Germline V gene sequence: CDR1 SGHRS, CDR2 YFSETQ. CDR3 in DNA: TGCGCCAGCAGCTTGTGGAGGCCCGCAACTAATGAAAAACTGTTTTTT. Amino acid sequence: CASSLWRPATNEKLFF.

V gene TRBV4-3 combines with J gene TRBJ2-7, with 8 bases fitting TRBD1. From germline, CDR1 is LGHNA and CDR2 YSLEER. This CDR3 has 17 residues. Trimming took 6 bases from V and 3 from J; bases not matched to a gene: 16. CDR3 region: CASSQGMRQGAIYEQYF. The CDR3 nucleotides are TGCGCCAGCAGTCAGGGAATGAGGCAGGGGGCTATCTACGAGCAGTACTTC.

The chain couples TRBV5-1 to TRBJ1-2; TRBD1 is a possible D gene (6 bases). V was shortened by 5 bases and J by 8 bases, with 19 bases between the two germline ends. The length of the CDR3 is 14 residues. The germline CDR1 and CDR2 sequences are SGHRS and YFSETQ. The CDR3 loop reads CASSLSSGDGGYTF. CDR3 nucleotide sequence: TGCGCCAGCAGTCTGTCGTCAGGGGATGGGGGCTACACCTTC.

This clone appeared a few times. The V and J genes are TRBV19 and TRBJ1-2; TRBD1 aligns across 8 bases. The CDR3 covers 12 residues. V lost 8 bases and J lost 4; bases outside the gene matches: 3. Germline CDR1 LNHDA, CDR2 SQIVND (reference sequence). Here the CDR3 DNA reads TGTGCCAGTGGGACAGGACCCTATGGCTACACCTTC. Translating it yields CASGTGPYGYTF.

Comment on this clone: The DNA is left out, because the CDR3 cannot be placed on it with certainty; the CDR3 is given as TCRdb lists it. This chain's CDR3 is CAISSSGGGEQPQHF. The chain employs TRBV10-3 and TRBJ1-5. The CDR3 spans 15 residues, counting both ends. The germline gives CDR1 ENHRY, CDR2 SYGVKD.

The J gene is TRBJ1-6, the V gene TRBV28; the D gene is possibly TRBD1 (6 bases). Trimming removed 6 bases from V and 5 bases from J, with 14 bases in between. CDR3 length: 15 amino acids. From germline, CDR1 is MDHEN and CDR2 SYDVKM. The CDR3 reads CASSLGGTNNSPLHF. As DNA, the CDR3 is TGTGCCAGCAGCCTAGGGGGGACTAATAATTCACCCCTCCACTTT. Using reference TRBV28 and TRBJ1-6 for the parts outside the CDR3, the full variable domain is DVKVTQSSRYLVKRTGEKVFLECVQDMDHENMFWYRQDPGLGLRLIYFSYDVKMKEKGDIPEGYSVSREKKERFSLILESASTNQTSMYLCASSLGGTNNSPLHFGNGTRLTVT.

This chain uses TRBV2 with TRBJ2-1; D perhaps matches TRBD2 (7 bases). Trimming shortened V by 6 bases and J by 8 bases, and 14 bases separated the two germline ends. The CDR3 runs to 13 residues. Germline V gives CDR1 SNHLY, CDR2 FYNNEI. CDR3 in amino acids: CASRGGGMDEQFF. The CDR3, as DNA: TGTGCCAGCAGAGGGGGAGGGATGGATGAGCAGTTCTTC.

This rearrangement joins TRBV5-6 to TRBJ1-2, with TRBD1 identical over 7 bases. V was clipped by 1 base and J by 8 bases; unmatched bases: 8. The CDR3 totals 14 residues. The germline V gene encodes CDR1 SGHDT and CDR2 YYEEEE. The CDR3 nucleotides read TGTGCCAGCAGCTTGCGAGGGGGCGCCTGGGGCTACACCTTC. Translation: CASSLRGGAWGYTF.

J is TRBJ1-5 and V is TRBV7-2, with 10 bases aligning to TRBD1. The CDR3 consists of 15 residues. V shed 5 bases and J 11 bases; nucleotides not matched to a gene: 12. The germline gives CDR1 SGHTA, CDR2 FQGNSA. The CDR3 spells CASSLHSTGGSSQHF. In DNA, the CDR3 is TGTGCCAGCAGCCTGCACTCGACAGGGGGCTCGTCCCAGCATTTT.

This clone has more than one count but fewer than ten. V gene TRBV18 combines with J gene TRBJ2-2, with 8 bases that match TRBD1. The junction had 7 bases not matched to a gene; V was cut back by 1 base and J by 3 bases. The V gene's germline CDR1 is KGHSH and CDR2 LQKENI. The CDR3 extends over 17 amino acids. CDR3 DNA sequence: TGTGCCAGCTCACCACTTCAGGGGGCAACGGACACCGGGGAGCTGTTTTTT. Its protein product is CASSPLQGATDTGELFF.

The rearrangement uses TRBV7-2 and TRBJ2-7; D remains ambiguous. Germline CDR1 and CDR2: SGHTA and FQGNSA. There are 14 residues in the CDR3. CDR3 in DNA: TGTGGCTCGAAGGAGTCCCCAACCGCCTACGAGCAGTACTTC. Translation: CGSKESPTAYEQYF.

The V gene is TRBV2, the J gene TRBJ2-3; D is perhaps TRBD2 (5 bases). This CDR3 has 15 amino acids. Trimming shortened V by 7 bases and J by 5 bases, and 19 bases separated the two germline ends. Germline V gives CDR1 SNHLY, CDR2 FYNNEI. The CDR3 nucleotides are TGTGCCAGCAAAGGATGGGCTAGCCGGGGAGATACGCAGTATTTT. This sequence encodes CASKGWASRGDTQYF.

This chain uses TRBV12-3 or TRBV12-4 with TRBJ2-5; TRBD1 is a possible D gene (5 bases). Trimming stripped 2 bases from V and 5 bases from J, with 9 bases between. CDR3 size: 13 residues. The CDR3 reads CASSLRGVETQYF. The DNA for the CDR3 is TGTGCCAGCAGTTTAAGGGGTGTTGAGACCCAGTACTTC.

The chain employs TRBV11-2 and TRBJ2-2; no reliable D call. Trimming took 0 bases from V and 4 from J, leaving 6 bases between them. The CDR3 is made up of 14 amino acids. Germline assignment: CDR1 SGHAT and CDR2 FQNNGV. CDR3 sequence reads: CASSLDRSTGELFF. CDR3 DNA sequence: TGTGCCAGCAGCTTAGATCGGAGCACCGGGGAGCTGTTTTTT.

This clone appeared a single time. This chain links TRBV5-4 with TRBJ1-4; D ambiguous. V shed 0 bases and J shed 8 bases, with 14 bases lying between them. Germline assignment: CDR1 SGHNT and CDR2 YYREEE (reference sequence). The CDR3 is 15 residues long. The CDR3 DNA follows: TGTGCCAGCAGCTTGGAGGCCGGATCTAGGGAAAAACTGTTTTTT. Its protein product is CASSLEAGSREKLFF.

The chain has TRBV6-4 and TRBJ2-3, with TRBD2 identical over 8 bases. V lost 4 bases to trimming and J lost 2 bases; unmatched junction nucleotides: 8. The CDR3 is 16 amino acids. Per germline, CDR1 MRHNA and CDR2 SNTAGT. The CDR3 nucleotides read TGTGCCAGCAGTGCCTTCGGCGGGGGGAACACAGATACGCAGTATTTT. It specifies CASSAFGGGNTDTQYF.

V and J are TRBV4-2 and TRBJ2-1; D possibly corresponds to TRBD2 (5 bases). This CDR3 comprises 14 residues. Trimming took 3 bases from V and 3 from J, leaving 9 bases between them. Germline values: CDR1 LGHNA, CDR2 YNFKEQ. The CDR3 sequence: CASSHIGSYNEQFF. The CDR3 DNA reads TGTGCCAGCAGCCATATAGGGAGCTACAATGAGCAGTTCTTC.

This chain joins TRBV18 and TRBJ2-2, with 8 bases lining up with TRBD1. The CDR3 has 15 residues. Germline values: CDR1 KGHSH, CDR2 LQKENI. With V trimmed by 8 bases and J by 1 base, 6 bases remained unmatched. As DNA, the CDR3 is TGTGCCAGCCGTCAGGGGGCTCGGAACACCGGGGAGCTGTTTTTT. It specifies CASRQGARNTGELFF. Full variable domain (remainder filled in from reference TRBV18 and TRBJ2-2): NAGVMQNPRHLVRRRGQEARLRCSPMKGHSHVYWYRQLPEEGLKFMVYLQKENIIDESGMPKERFSAEFPKEGPSILRIQQVVRGDSAAYFCASRQGARNTGELFFGEGSRLTVL.

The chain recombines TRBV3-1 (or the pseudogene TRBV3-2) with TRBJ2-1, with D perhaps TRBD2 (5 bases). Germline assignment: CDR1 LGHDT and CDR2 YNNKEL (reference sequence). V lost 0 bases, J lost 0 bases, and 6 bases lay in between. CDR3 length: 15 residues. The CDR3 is CASSQEAASYNEQFF. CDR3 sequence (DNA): TGTGCCAGCAGCCAAGAAGCGGCCTCCTACAATGAGCAGTTCTTC.

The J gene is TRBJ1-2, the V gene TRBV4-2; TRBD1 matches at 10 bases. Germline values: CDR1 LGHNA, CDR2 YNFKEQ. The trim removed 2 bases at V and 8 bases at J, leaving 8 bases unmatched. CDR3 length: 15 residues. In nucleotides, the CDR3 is TGTGCCAGCAGCCAAAACGACAGGGGGCTAAGCGGCTACACCTTC. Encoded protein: CASSQNDRGLSGYTF.